This TCR beta chain comes out of a study of T-cell reconstitution after alpha-beta-depleted transplantation in children. Unique molecular identifiers were incorporated during preparation of the TCRbeta library. TCRdb re-analysed the PCR reads in MiXCR, keeping a single row per CDR3 protein. The sample records roughly 500,000 distinct CDR3 sequences, 15% to 20% being singletons. The sample in question was PBMCs from the stem cell graft donor, obtained from the stem cell graft. The clonotype originates from a human donor who donated a stem cell graft to a child with acute lymphoblastic leukemia.

CDR3: CASISNSGYNEQFF. The CDR3 nucleotides are TGCGCCAGCATCTCGAATAGCGGTTACAATGAGCAGTTCTTC. The chain has TRBV5-1 and TRBJ2-1; D is possibly TRBD2 (6 bases). CDR1 is SGHRS, CDR2 YFSETQ, per germline. Trimming removed 6 bases from V and 4 bases from J, with 14 bases in between. The CDR3 consists of 14 residues.